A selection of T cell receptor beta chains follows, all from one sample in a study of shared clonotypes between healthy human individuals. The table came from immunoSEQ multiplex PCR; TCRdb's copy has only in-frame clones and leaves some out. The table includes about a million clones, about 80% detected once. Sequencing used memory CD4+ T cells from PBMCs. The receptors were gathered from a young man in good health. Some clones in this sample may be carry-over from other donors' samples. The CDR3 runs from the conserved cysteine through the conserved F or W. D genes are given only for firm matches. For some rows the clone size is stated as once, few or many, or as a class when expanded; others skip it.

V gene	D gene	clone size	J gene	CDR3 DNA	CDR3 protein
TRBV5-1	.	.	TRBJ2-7	TGCGCCAGCAGCCCGGGGTCTTTGTCCTACGAGCAGTACTTC	CASSPGSLSYEQYF
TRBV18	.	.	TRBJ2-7	TGTGCCAGCTCACTTACGCCCGCTACTCACGAGCAGTACTTC	CASSLTPATHEQYF
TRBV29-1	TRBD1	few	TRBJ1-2	TGCAGCGCGGGAGGACAGGGCTATGGCTACACCTTC	CSAGGQGYGYTF
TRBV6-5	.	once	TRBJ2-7	TGTGCCAGCAGCAAAAAACAGGATCCTTCCTACGAGCAGTACTTC	CASSKKQDPSYEQYF
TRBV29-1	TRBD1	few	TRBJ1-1	TGCAGCGCCGGGACAGGGATGAACACTGAAGCTTTCTTT	CSAGTGMNTEAFF
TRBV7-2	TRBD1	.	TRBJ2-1	TGTGCCAGCAGCCCCCGACAGGGCTCCTACAATGAGCAGTTCTTC	CASSPRQGSYNEQFF
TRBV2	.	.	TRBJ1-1	TGTGCCAGCAGTTTCACAGGGACCACTGAAGCTTTCTTT	CASSFTGTTEAFF
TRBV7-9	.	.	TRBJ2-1	TGTGCCAGCAGCTTAGGGAGCGGTAGGAGCTCCTACAATGAGCAGTTCTTC	CASSLGSGRSSYNEQFF
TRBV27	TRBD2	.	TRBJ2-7	TGTGCCAGCAGTTTATCTGGCGGGAGGGGGTACGAGCAGTACTTC	CASSLSGGRGYEQYF
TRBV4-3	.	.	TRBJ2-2	TGCGCCAGCAGCCAAGGGGCTCAGGAAGCGAACACCGGGGAGCTGTTTTTT	CASSQGAQEANTGELFF
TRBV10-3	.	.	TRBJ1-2	TGTGCCATCAGCACCGGAGGGAACTATGGCTACACCTTC	CAISTGGNYGYTF
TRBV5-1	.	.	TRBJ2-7	TGCGCCAGCAGCGGGGGCCGGGACTACTCCTACGAGCAGTACTTC	CASSGGRDYSYEQYF
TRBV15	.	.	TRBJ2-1	TGTGCCAACCCTCGGGACAATGAGCAGTTCTTC	CANPRDNEQFF
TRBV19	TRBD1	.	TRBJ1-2	TGTGCCAGTACCTGGGACAGTCACTCTAACTATGGCTACACCTTC	CASTWDSHSNYGYTF
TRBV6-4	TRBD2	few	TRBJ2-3	TGTGCCAGCAGTGATAATAGCGGGAGTGGTCCAGATACGCAGTATTTT	CASSDNSGSGPDTQYF
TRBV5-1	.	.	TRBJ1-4	TGCGCCAGCAGCTTGGGGGTCACCGGGGCGCGTAATGAAAAACTGTTTTTT	CASSLGVTGARNEKLFF
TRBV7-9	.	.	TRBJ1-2	TGTGCCAGCAGCCCGGGCAGGGGTAGCTCTGGCTACACCTTC	CASSPGRGSSGYTF
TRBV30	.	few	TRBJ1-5	TGTGCCTGGACGACCGGGACGACTCAGCCCCAGCATTTT	CAWTTGTTQPQHF
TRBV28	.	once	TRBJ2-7	TGTGCCAGCAGTTTACAAGGGGATCCCTCCTACGAGCAGTACTTC	CASSLQGDPSYEQYF
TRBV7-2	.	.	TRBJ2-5	TGTGCCAGCAGCCGTACAGAGACCCAGTACTTC	CASSRTETQYF
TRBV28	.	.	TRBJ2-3	TGTGCCAGCAGTCCAACTCCGCGGGACCCCACAGATACGCAGTATTTT	CASSPTPRDPTDTQYF
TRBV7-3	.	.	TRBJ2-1	TGTGCCAGCAGCTTTTCCCGAAACAATGAGCAGTTCTTC	CASSFSRNNEQFF
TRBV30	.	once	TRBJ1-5	TGTGCCTGGAGTCCCAGGGAGGAACAGCCCCAGCATTTT	CAWSPREEQPQHF
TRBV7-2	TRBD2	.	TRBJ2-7	TGTGCCAGCAGCGTTTCAGCGGGAGTCCTCCACGAGCAGTACTTC	CASSVSAGVLHEQYF
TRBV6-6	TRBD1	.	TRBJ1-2	TGTGCCAGCAGCATCGCCGGGACAGGGGCTGGTGGCTACACCTTC	CASSIAGTGAGGYTF
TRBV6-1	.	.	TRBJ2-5	TGTGCCAGCAGTGTCGGGACATCTAAAGAGACCCAGTACTTC	CASSVGTSKETQYF
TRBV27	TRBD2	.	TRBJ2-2	TGTGCCAGCAGTTCCCTGCGGCGTGCTAGCGGGAGGCCGGTGAACACCGGGGAGCTGTTTTTT	CASSSLRRASGRPVNTGELFF
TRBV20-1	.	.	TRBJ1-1	TGCAGTGCCCCAATCACTGAAGCTTTCTTT	CSAPITEAFF
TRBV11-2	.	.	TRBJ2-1	TGTGCCAGCAGCTTATTGGTAAACGGGAGAACCTACAATGAGCAGTTCTTC	CASSLLVNGRTYNEQFF
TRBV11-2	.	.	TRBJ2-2	TGTGCCAGCGGACGAGGGGAGCTGTTTTTT	CASGRGELFF
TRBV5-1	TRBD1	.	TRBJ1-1	TGCGCCAGCAGACCACAGGGGGACACTGAAGCTTTCTTT	CASRPQGDTEAFF
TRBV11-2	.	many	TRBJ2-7	TGTGCCAGCAGGCGCCTTGGTAGCCGCTCCGGCGAGCAGTACTTC	CASRRLGSRSGEQYF
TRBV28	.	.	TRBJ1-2	TGTGCCAGCAGTTTAGGGGGCCCCAGGGATGGCTACACCTTC	CASSLGGPRDGYTF
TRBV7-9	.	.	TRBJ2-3	TGTGCCAGCAGCATGATCAGGGGAGGGACAGATACGCAGTATTTT	CASSMIRGGTDTQYF
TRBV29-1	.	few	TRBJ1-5	TGCAGCGTTGGGGAGGAACAGCCCCAGCATTTT	CSVGEEQPQHF
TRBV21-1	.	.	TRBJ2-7	TGTGCCAGCCCGACAGGGATAAGGTACGAGCAGTACTTC	CASPTGIRYEQYF
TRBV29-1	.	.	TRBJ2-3	TGCAGCGTTGAAGGCGGGAAAGGAACAGATACGCAGTATTTT	CSVEGGKGTDTQYF
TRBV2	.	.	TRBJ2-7	TGTGCCAGCAGTGCAGCCTACGAGCAGTACTTC	CASSAAYEQYF
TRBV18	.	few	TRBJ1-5	TGTGCCAGCTCACCACTACAGGGAAGCAATCAGCCCCAGCATTTT	CASSPLQGSNQPQHF
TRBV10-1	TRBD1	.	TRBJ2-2	TGCGCCAGCAGCTCGACAGGGACCACCGGGGAGCTGTTTTTT	CASSSTGTTGELFF
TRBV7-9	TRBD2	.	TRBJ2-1	TGTGCCAGCAGCATCGAAGGACTAGCGGGAGCAATAAGTGAGCAGTTCTTC	CASSIEGLAGAISEQFF
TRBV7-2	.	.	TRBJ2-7	TGTGCCAGCAGCTTAAACCCGACCTACGAGCAGTACTTC	CASSLNPTYEQYF
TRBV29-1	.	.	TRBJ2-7	TGCAGCGTAGCGCACAACTACGAGCAGTACTTC	CSVAHNYEQYF
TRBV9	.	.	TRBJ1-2	TGTGCCAGCAGCGTAGAGGGCAGCTATGGCTACACCTTC	CASSVEGSYGYTF
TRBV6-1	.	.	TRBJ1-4	TGTGCCAGCAGTGAAGAACCGACTAATGAAAAACTGTTTTTT	CASSEEPTNEKLFF
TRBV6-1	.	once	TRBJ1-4	TGTGCCAGCAGTGAAGCGGGCGGGGGGCGCAGGGAAAAACTGTTTTTT	CASSEAGGGRREKLFF
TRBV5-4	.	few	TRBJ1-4	TGTGCCAGCAGCTCCGGGGCGGGGGCAACTAATGAAAAACTGTTTTTT	CASSSGAGATNEKLFF
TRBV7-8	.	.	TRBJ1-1	TGTGCCAGCAGCCCGAAGAGAGCCGCGAACACTGAAGCTTTCTTT	CASSPKRAANTEAFF
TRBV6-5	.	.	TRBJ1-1	TGTGCCAGCAGTTACCAGTGGAACACTGAAGCTTTCTTT	CASSYQWNTEAFF
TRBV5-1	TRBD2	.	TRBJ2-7	TGCGCCAGCAGCTTGGCCAACCTAGCGGGAGGGCCTCCCTACGAGCAGTACTTC	CASSLANLAGGPPYEQYF
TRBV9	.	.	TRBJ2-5	TGTGCCAGCAGCGTGAGTCTGGGAGTACAAGAGACCCAGTACTTC	CASSVSLGVQETQYF
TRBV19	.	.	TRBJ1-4	TGTGCCACCACCCCTACCTGGACACCCGAAAAACTGTTTTTT	CATTPTWTPEKLFF
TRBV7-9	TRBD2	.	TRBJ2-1	TGTGCCAGCACCCCAGGACTAGCGGATAATGAGCAGTTCTTC	CASTPGLADNEQFF
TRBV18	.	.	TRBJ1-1	TGTGCCAGCTCACCAGCAGGGAACACTGAAGCTTTCTTT	CASSPAGNTEAFF
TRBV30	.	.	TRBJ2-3	TGTGCCTGGAGTGCTTTTAGAGATACGCAGTATTTT	CAWSAFRDTQYF
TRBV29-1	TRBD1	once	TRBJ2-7	TGCAGCGTCGCTACAGGGGGCAGGGACGAGCAGTACTTC	CSVATGGRDEQYF
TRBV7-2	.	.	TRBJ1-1	TGTGCCAGCAGAATACGGAACACTGAAGCTTTCTTT	CASRIRNTEAFF
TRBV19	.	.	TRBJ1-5	TGTGCCAGTATCCCTTCGGGACATGGTCAGCCCCAGCATTTT	CASIPSGHGQPQHF
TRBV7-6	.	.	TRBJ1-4	TGTGCCAGCAGTTCGAGGTCGGGACGGCCTAATGAAAAACTGTTTTTT	CASSSRSGRPNEKLFF
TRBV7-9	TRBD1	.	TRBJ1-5	TGTGCCAGCAGCTTAGCGCTTGGGACAGGGTCCAATCAGCCCCAGCATTTT	CASSLALGTGSNQPQHF